This T cell receptor (beta chain) was found in a study of T cells in Graves' hyperthyroidism and ophthalmopathy. Broader study findings: Stable hyperthyroidism was separated from ophthalmopathy by a model based on 13 V-J features.

Clinical symptoms, serum thyroxine, TRAb, thyroid ultrasound and orbital computed tomography informed diagnoses. RNA transcripts were the template for amplifying TCR beta CDR3 regions. During a first-round RT-PCR of the TCR CDR3, the HTBI primer set was used. Each CDR3 protein is one row after TCRdb ran MiXCR on the multiplex PCR reads. The table shows under 350,000 distinct CDR3 sequences, with over 15% occurring only once. The table lists this clonotype with many counts. Its antigen is unidentified. This receptor was taken from an older woman with Graves' ophthalmopathy. Input material: blood.

CDR3 residues: CSARLAGVRGDTQYF. Here the CDR3 DNA reads TGCAGTGCTAGGTTAGCGGGAGTTCGTGGAGATACGCAGTATTTT. This chain connects TRBV20-1 to TRBJ2-3; 9 bases align to TRBD2. Trimming cost V 3 bases and J 5 bases; bases outside gene matches: 9. From germline, CDR1 is DFQATT and CDR2 SNEGSKA (reference sequence). This CDR3 has 15 amino acids.